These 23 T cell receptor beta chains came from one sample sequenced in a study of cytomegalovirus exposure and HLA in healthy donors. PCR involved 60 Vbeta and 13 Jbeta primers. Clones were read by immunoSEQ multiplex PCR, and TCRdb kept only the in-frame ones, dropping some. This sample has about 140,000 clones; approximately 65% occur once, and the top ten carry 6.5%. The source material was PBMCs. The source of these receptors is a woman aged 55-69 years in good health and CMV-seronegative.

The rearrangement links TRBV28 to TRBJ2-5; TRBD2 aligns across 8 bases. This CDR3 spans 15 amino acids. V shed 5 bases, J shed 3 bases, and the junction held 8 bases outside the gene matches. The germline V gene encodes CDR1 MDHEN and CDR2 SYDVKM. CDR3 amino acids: CASSPGTRGEETQYF. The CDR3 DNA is TGTGCCAGCAGTCCCGGGACTAGGGGAGAAGAGACCCAGTACTTC.

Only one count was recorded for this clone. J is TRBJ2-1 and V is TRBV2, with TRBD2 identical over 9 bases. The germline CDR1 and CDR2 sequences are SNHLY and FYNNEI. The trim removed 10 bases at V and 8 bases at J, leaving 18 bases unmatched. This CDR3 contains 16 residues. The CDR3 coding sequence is TGTGCCACCTCAAGTTCCCCGGGACTAGCCGTCCATGAGCAGTTCTTC. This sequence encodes CATSSSPGLAVHEQFF. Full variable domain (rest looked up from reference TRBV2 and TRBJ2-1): EPEVTQTPSHQVTQMGQEVILRCVPISNHLYFYWYRQILGQKVEFLVSFYNNEISEKSEIFDDQFSVERPDGSNFTLKIRSTKLEDSAMYFCATSSSPGLAVHEQFFGPGTRLTVL.

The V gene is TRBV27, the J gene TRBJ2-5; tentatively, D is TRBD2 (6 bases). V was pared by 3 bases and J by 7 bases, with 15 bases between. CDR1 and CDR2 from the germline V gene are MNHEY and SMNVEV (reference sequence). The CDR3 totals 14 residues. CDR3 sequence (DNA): TGTGCCAGCAGTTTGAGCGGGTCAAGAGCGACCCAGTACTTC. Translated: CASSLSGSRATQYF.

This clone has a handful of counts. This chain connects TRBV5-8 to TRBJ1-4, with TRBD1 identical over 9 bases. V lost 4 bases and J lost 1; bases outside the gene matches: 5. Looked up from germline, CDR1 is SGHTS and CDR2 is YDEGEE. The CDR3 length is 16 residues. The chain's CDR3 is CASSPDRGGTNEKLFF. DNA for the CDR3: TGTGCCAGCAGCCCTGACAGGGGGGGAACTAATGAAAAACTGTTTTTT. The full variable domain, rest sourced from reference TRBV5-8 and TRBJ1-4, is EAGVTQSPTHLIKTRGQQATLRCSPISGHTSVYWYQQALGLGLQFLLWYDEGEERNRGNFPPRFSGRQFPNYSSELNVNALELEDSALYLCASSPDRGGTNEKLFFGSGTQLSVL.

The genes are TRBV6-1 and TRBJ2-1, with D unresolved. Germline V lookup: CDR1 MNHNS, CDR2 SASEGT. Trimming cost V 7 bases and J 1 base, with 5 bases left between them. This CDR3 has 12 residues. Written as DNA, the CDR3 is TGTGCCAGCACCGAGTCCTACAATGAGCAGTTCTTC. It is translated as CASTESYNEQFF.

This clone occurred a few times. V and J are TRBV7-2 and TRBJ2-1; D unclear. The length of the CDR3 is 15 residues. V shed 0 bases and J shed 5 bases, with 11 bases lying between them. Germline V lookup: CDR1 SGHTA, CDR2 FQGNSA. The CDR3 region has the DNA TGTGCCAGCAGCTTAGCTAGCCCTCCAAACAATGAGCAGTTCTTC. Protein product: CASSLASPPNNEQFF.

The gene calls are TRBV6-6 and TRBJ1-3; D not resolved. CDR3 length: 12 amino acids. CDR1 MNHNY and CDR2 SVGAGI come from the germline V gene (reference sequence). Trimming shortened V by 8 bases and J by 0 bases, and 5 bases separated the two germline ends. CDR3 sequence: CASRYSGNTIYF. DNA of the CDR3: TGTGCCAGCCGCTACTCTGGAAACACCATATATTTT.

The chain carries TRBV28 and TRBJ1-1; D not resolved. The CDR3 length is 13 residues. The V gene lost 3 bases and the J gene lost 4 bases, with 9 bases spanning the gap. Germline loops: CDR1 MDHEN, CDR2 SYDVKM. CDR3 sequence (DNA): TGTGCCAGCAGTTTGGTTCGGGGCACTGAAGCTTTCTTT. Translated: CASSLVRGTEAFF. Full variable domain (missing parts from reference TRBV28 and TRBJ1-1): DVKVTQSSRYLVKRTGEKVFLECVQDMDHENMFWYRQDPGLGLRLIYFSYDVKMKEKGDIPEGYSVSREKKERFSLILESASTNQTSMYLCASSLVRGTEAFFGQGTRLTVV.

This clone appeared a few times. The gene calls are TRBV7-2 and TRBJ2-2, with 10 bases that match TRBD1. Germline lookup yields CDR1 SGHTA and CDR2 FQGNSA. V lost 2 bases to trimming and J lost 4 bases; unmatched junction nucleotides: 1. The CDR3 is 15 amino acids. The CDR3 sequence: CASSLRTGGTGELFF. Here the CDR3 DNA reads TGTGCCAGCAGCTTAAGGACAGGGGGCACCGGGGAGCTGTTTTTT. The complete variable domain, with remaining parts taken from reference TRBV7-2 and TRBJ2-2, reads GAGVSQSPSNKVTEKGKDVELRCDPISGHTALYWYRQSLGQGLEFLIYFQGNSAPDKSGLPSDRFSAERTGGSVSTLTIQRTQQEDSAVYLCASSLRTGGTGELFFGEGSRLTVL.

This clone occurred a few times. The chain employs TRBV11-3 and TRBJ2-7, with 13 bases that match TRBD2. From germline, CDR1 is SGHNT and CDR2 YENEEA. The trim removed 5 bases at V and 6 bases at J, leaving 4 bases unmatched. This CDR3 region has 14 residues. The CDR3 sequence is CASSPGTSGTEQYF. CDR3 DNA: TGTGCCAGCAGCCCCGGGACTAGCGGGACCGAGCAGTACTTC.

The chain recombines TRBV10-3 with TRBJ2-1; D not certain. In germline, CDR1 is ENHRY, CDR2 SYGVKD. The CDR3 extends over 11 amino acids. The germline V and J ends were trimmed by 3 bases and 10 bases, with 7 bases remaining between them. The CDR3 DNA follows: TGTGCCATCAGTGAAAATCTAGAGCAGTTCTTC. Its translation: CAISENLEQFF.

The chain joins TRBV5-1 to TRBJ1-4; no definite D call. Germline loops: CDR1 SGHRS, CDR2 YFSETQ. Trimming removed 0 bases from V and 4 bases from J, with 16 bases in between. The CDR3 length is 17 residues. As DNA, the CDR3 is TGCGCCAGCAGCTTGGACCTCCGAAGGGCGGGTAATGAAAAACTGTTTTTT. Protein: CASSLDLRRAGNEKLFF.

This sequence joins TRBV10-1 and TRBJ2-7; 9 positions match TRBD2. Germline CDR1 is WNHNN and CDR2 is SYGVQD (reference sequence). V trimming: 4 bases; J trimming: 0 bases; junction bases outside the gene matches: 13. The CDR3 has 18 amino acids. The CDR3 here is CASSATGTSPMGSYEQYF. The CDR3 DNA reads TGCGCCAGCAGTGCTACCGGGACTAGCCCTATGGGCTCCTACGAGCAGTACTTC.

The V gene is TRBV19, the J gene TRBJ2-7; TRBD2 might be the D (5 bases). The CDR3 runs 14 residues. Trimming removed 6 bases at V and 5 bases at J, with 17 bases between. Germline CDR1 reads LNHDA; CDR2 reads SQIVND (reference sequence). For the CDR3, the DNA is TGTGCCAGTAGCATTATTAGGACTGGGGACGAGCAGTACTTC. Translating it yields CASSIIRTGDEQYF.

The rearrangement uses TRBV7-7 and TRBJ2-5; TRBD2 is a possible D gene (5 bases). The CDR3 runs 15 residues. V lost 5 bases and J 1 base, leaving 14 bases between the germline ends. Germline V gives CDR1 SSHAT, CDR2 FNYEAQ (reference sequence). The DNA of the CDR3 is TGTGCCAGCAGCCGCCAGAATGCGGGCCAAGAGACCCAGTACTTC. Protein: CASSRQNAGQETQYF.

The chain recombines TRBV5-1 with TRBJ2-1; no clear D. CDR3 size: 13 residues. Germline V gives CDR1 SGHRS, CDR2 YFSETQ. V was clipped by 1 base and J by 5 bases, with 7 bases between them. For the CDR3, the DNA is TGCGCCAGCAGCTTGAGCTATAACAATGAGCAGTTCTTC. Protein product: CASSLSYNNEQFF.

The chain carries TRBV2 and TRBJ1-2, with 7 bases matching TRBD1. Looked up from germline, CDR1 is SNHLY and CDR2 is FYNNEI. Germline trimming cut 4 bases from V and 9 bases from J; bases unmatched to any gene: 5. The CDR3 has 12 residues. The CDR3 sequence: CASSAGGFSYTF. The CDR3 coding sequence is TGTGCCAGCAGTGCAGGGGGTTTCAGCTACACCTTC.

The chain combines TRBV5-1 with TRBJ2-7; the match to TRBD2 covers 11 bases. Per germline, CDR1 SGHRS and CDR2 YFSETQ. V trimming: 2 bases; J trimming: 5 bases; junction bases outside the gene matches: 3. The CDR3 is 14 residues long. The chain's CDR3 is CASSLLAGVNEQYF. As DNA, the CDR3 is TGCGCCAGCAGCTTACTAGCGGGAGTTAACGAGCAGTACTTC.

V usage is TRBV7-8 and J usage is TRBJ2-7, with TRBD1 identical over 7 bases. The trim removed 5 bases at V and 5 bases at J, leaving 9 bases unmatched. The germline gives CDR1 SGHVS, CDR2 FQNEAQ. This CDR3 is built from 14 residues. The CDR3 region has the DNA TGTGCCAGCAGCCCCCGGGACAGAGTCCACGAGCAGTACTTC. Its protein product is CASSPRDRVHEQYF.

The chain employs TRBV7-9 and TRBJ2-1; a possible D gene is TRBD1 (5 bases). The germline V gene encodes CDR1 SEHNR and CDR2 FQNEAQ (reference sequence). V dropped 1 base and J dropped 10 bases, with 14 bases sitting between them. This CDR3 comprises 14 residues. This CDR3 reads CASSLVPTDMEQFF. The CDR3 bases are TGTGCCAGCAGCTTAGTCCCGACAGACATGGAGCAGTTCTTC.

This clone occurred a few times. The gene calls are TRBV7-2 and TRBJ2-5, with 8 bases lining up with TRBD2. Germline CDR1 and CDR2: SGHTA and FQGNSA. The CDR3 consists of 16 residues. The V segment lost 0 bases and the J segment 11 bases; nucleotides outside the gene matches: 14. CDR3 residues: CASSLALRRGAGEQYF. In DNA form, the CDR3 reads TGTGCCAGCAGCTTAGCGCTAAGGCGGGGGGCGGGAGAGCAGTACTTC.

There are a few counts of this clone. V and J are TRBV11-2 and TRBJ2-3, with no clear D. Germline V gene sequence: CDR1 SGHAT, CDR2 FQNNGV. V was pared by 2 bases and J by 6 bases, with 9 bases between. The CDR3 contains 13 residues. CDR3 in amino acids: CASSLSLPDTQYF. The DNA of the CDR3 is TGTGCCAGCAGCTTAAGCCTGCCTGATACGCAGTATTTT.

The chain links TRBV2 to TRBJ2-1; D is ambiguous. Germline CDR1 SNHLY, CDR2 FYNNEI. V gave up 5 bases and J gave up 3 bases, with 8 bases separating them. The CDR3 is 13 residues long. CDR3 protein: CASSTAGYNEQFF. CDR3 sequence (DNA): TGTGCCAGCAGTACAGCAGGCTACAATGAGCAGTTCTTC.